The 26 T cell receptor beta chains listed next were all sequenced from one sample in a study of blood T cells in healthy people across ages. A J-beta primer mix and a sample-barcoded 5' primer were used in a second PCR of roughly 7 to 12 cycles. TCRdb used MiXCR to reprocess the 5' RACE reads, holding one entry per CDR3 protein. The top ten hold approximately 15% of the sample, which has 850,000 or so distinct CDR3 sequences, around 26% seen once. Sequenced sample: blood. Source of these receptors: a woman of 80 years or more in good health.

This clonotype was seen many times. V and J are TRBV4-2 and TRBJ2-3; D is perhaps TRBD2 (5 bases). The V end lost 4 bases, the J end lost 6 bases, and 11 bases lay between the germline ends. Germline V gives CDR1 LGHNA, CDR2 YNFKEQ. The CDR3 is 13 amino acids. The chain's CDR3 is CASSPGNVDTQYF. The CDR3 DNA is TGTGCCAGCAGCCCCGGGAATGTCGATACGCAGTATTTT.

Only a few counts were recorded for this clonotype. The chain joins TRBV3-1 to TRBJ2-1, with D maybe TRBD1 (5 bases). With 4 bases removed from V and 10 bases from J, the gap between germline ends came to 20 bases. This CDR3 contains 15 residues. Per germline, CDR1 LGHDT and CDR2 YNNKEL (reference sequence). The CDR3 region is CASSLATGFSYEQFF. CDR3 DNA: TGTGCCAGCAGCCTTGCTACAGGTTTCTCCTACGAGCAGTTCTTC.

Note on this clonotype: Possible read error: a much larger clone is one base away. CDR3 in amino acids: CVSRPGTAAETQYF. The CDR3 bases are TGTGTCAGCAGGCCTGGGACAGCGGCTGAGACCCAGTACTTC. The chain is built from TRBV3-1 and TRBJ2-5; 7 nucleotides agree with TRBD1. The CDR3 length is 14 residues. Germline CDR1 reads LGHDT; CDR2 reads YNNKEL (reference sequence).

This clonotype was counted a single time. A much bigger clone sits one base away, suggesting this may be a read error. The genes are TRBV10-1 and TRBJ2-1; the match to TRBD1 covers 8 bases. The CDR3 extends over 14 amino acids. With 6 bases clipped from V and 6 bases from J, the junction kept 7 bases outside the gene matches. The germline gives CDR1 WNHNN, CDR2 SYGVQD (reference sequence). CDR3 DNA sequence: TGCGCCAGCAGCAGGACAGGGAAGGGCAATGAGCAGTTCTTC. This sequence encodes CASSRTGKGNEQFF.

Worth noting for this clonotype: This clone may be a read error of a much larger clone one base away. This CDR3 reads CAGSQRRQGTYEQYF. CDR3 DNA: TGTGCCGGCAGCCAACGGCGACAGGGGACCTACGAGCAGTACTTC. The V and J genes are TRBV14 and TRBJ2-7, with 8 bases aligning to TRBD1. CDR3 length equals 15 residues. CDR1 and CDR2 (germline): SGHDN, FVKESK.

This clonotype was seen ten or more times. The J gene is TRBJ2-4, the V gene TRBV11-2; 11 nucleotides line up with TRBD2. Trimming at V came to 6 bases and at J to 7 bases, leaving 8 bases not matched to a gene. The CDR3 length is 15 residues. The V gene's germline CDR1 is SGHAT and CDR2 FQNNGV. In nucleotides, the CDR3 is TGTGCCAGCAGACATAGCGGGGGGGCCGGGAACATTCAGTACTTC. Protein: CASRHSGGAGNIQYF.

Concerning this clonotype itself: Given a much more abundant clone one base away, this may be a read error. This chain joins TRBV5-1 and TRBJ2-5, with D possibly being TRBD2 (5 bases). The CDR3 is 15 residues long. CDR1 and CDR2 (germline): SGHRS, YFSETQ. Trimming took 1 base from V and 11 from J, leaving 21 bases between them. CDR3 sequence reads: CASSLWSDEGNEQYF. In nucleotides, the CDR3 is TGCGCCAGCAGCTTGTGGTCCGACGAGGGCAATGAGCAGTACTTC.

This clonotype occurred many times. This rearrangement joins TRBV7-2 to TRBJ2-5; D may match TRBD1 or TRBD2 (6 bases each). Trimming removed 2 bases from V and 5 bases from J, with 15 bases in between. There are 15 residues in the CDR3. In germline, CDR1 is SGHTA, CDR2 FQGNSA. As DNA, the CDR3 is TGTGCCAGCAGCTTATCCGGGGGCAGTTGGGAGACCCAGTACTTC. Its protein product is CASSLSGGSWETQYF.

Here the CDR3 reads CASSSPPDTQYF. CDR3 bases: TGTGCCAGTTCCAGTCCCCCAGATACGCAGTATTTT. The V and J genes are TRBV6-6 and TRBJ2-3; D ambiguous. Germline CDR1 is MNHNY and CDR2 is SVGAGI (reference sequence). Trimming pared 9 bases from V and 4 bases from J, leaving 11 bases between. The CDR3 loop spans 12 amino acids.

The V and J genes are TRBV12-3 or TRBV12-4 and TRBJ2-7; 8 positions match TRBD1. V shed 2 bases, J shed 2 bases, and the junction held 5 bases outside the gene matches. The CDR3 has 15 residues. CDR3 in amino acids: CASSLQGAVAYEQYF. The CDR3 bases are TGTGCCAGCAGTTTACAGGGGGCCGTAGCCTACGAGCAGTACTTC.

In this sample, this clonotype turned up a few times. The V and J genes are TRBV20-1 and TRBJ2-5, with 8 bases fitting TRBD2. Germline assignment: CDR1 DFQATT and CDR2 SNEGSKA (reference sequence). Trimming removed 5 bases from V and 11 bases from J; junction bases left unmatched: 16. The CDR3 extends over 14 amino acids. The CDR3: CSAPLAGGPNEQYF. The CDR3 nucleotides read TGCAGTGCTCCGCTGGCGGGGGGACCCAATGAGCAGTACTTC.

This clonotype showed up many times. This chain uses TRBV25-1 with TRBJ1-6; weak D call: TRBD1 (5 bases). The CDR3 consists of 14 residues. Germline V gene data show CDR1 as MGHDK and CDR2 as SYGVNS. V was clipped by 5 bases and J by 7 bases, with 12 bases between them. The CDR3 DNA reads as TGTGCCAGCAGTATGGGACGGATGAATTCACCCCTCCACTTT. It encodes CASSMGRMNSPLHF.

V usage is TRBV20-1 and J usage is TRBJ2-5; 7 bases match TRBD1. The germline V gene encodes CDR1 DFQATT and CDR2 SNEGSKA (reference sequence). With 3 bases clipped from V and 11 bases from J, the junction kept 12 bases outside the gene matches. The CDR3 consists of 13 residues. Here the CDR3 reads CSASQGDISRQYF. Here the CDR3 DNA reads TGCAGTGCTAGCCAGGGGGATATTTCACGGCAGTACTTC.

Details on this clonotype: A much larger clone lies a single base off, so this may be a read error. The chain employs TRBV6-5 and TRBJ2-5; 10 bases are shared with TRBD2. Germline V gives CDR1 MNHEY, CDR2 SVGAGI. With V trimmed by 1 base and J by 5 bases, 4 bases remained unmatched. The CDR3 has 15 amino acids. The chain's CDR3 is CASSYLSGGAETQYF. The CDR3 DNA follows: TGTGCCAGCAGTTACTTGAGCGGGGGGGCCGAGACCCAGTACTTC.

This clonotype was detected ten times or more. The genes are TRBV11-2 and TRBJ2-5, with D perhaps matching TRBD1 (6 bases). The CDR3 extends over 14 amino acids. CDR1 and CDR2 from the germline V gene are SGHAT and FQNNGV. Trimming left V 4 bases short and J 4 bases short, with 13 bases between. The chain's CDR3 is CASSSGHWGETQYF. The DNA for the CDR3 is TGTGCCAGCAGCTCGGGACACTGGGGAGAGACCCAGTACTTC.

This clonotype occurred many times. The V gene is TRBV5-1, the J gene TRBJ2-3, with D tentatively TRBD1 or TRBD2 (5 bases each). V shed 4 bases and J shed 3 bases, with 18 bases lying between them. CDR1 is SGHRS and CDR2 is YFSETQ in the germline V gene. The CDR3 spans 16 residues. CDR3 amino acids: CASSPPGIKGTDTQYF. The CDR3, as DNA: TGCGCCAGCAGCCCTCCCGGGATAAAGGGGACAGATACGCAGTATTTT. Full variable domain (rest looked up from reference TRBV5-1 and TRBJ2-3): KAGVTQTPRYLIKTRGQQVTLSCSPISGHRSVSWYQQTPGQGLQFLFEYFSETQRNKGNFPGRFSGRQFSNSRSEMNVSTLELGDSALYLCASSPPGIKGTDTQYFGPGTRLTVL.

This clonotype turned up a few times. A read error is possible here, since a much larger clone lies one base away. The chain recombines TRBV12-3 or TRBV12-4 with TRBJ2-3, with D possibly being TRBD1 or TRBD2 (5 bases each). CDR3 size: 12 residues. V gave up 6 bases and J gave up 4 bases, with 8 bases separating them. The CDR3 DNA reads as TGTGCCAGCAGGGGGGTGGCAGATACGCAGTATTTT. Translating gives CASRGVADTQYF.

This clonotype was found a few times. The chain joins TRBV20-1 to TRBJ2-3, with TRBD2 matching over 9 bases. Germline V gene sequence: CDR1 DFQATT, CDR2 SNEGSKA (reference sequence). The CDR3 length is 14 residues. The ends lost 5 bases at V and 4 bases at J; junction bases unmatched: 7. The CDR3 DNA reads as TGCAGTGCTGGGACTAGCAGGGTACCAGATACGCAGTATTTT. The encoded protein is CSAGTSRVPDTQYF.

This clonotype was detected ten times or more. The chain uses TRBV3-1 and TRBJ2-1; no firm D call. Trimming pared 4 bases from V and 7 bases from J, leaving 8 bases between. The CDR3 spans 12 residues. The V gene's germline CDR1 is LGHDT and CDR2 YNNKEL (reference sequence). The CDR3 reads CASSRHQNEQFF. CDR3 sequence (DNA): TGTGCCAGCAGCCGACATCAGAATGAGCAGTTCTTC.

The rearrangement uses TRBV3-1 and TRBJ2-5; no reliable D call. Germline CDR1 LGHDT, CDR2 YNNKEL (reference sequence). The CDR3 loop spans 15 amino acids. Trimming cost V 0 bases and J 1 base, with 9 bases left between them. CDR3 loop: CASSQERLFQETQYF. The CDR3 DNA follows: TGTGCCAGCAGCCAAGAGCGACTGTTCCAAGAGACCCAGTACTTC.

In its sample, this clonotype was seen a few times. The chain recombines TRBV5-1 with TRBJ2-2, with TRBD1 as a possible D gene (7 bases). Germline CDR1 reads SGHRS; CDR2 reads YFSETQ. This CDR3 is 16 amino acids long. Trimming removed 0 bases at V and 4 bases at J, with 13 bases between. The CDR3 sequence: CASSLVGGQPTGELFF. The DNA for the CDR3 is TGCGCCAGCAGCTTGGTGGGGGGACAGCCCACCGGGGAGCTGTTTTTT.

This clonotype came up many times. The chain is built from TRBV10-2 and TRBJ2-3, with 8 bases matching TRBD2. From germline, CDR1 is WSHSY and CDR2 SAAADI. Losses at the gene ends were 0 bases for V and 0 bases for J; bases not matched to a gene: 5. The CDR3 covers 17 residues. The CDR3 bases are TGCGCCAGCAGTGAGTCTAGCGGGGCGGCTAGCACAGATACGCAGTATTTT. Translating it yields CASSESSGAASTDTQYF.

This clonotype was observed at least ten times. V and J are TRBV5-1 and TRBJ2-3; D remains unclear. V shed 4 bases and J shed 0 bases, with 3 bases lying between them. CDR1 SGHRS and CDR2 YFSETQ come from the germline V gene. CDR3 length: 12 residues. In nucleotides, the CDR3 is TGCGCCAGCAGCGACAGCACAGATACGCAGTATTTT. This translates into CASSDSTDTQYF. Complete variable domain (other parts from reference TRBV5-1 and TRBJ2-3): KAGVTQTPRYLIKTRGQQVTLSCSPISGHRSVSWYQQTPGQGLQFLFEYFSETQRNKGNFPGRFSGRQFSNSRSEMNVSTLELGDSALYLCASSDSTDTQYFGPGTRLTVL.

The table lists this clonotype with many counts. V usage is TRBV7-9 and J usage is TRBJ2-1, with D perhaps matching TRBD2 (6 bases). V was shortened by 5 bases and J by 10 bases, with 15 bases between the two germline ends. The germline V gene encodes CDR1 SEHNR and CDR2 FQNEAQ (reference sequence). The CDR3 runs 13 residues. The CDR3 DNA reads TGTGCCAGCAGCCCCTGGGACTCCCAGGAGCAGTTCTTC. Encoded protein: CASSPWDSQEQFF.

This clonotype was seen a few times. The chain is built from TRBV27 and TRBJ2-5, with 12 bases lining up with TRBD2. This CDR3 is 17 amino acids long. Germline V gene lookup returns CDR1 MNHEY and CDR2 SMNVEV (reference sequence). V lost 4 bases to trimming and J lost 5 bases; unmatched junction nucleotides: 11. Here the CDR3 DNA reads TGTGCCAGCAGTTCCTACGGACTAGCGGGGCGATGGGAGACCCAGTACTTC. Translation gives CASSSYGLAGRWETQYF.

This chain uses TRBV19 with TRBJ1-1; no firm D call. Germline assignment: CDR1 LNHDA and CDR2 SQIVND (reference sequence). V was pared by 3 bases and J by 1 base, with 6 bases between. The CDR3 consists of 13 residues. The CDR3 is CASSISGNTEAFF. The CDR3 coding sequence is TGTGCCAGTAGTATTTCCGGGAACACTGAAGCTTTCTTT.